This T cell receptor (beta chain) was identified in a study of cytomegalovirus exposure and HLA in healthy donors. PCR amplification relied on 60 Vbeta primers (plus 13 Jbeta primers). Repertoires were generated with immunoSEQ multiplex PCR, while TCRdb's copy carries only in-frame clones and drops some. Of about 150,000 clones listed, 73% are singletons. Findings and limits, study-wide: In vitro confirmation showed a few CMV-associated chains to be CMV antigen specific. Based on reports, TCR beta sequences accurately predicted HLA-A and HLA-B alleles for most subjects. A later analysis revealed that TCR association rates differed between HLA loci, peaking at DRB1 and bottoming out at HLA-C. In a later analysis, common viral pathogens appeared linked to several of the most significant clusters.

This clone was observed once. What it binds is not known. The receptor comes from a woman younger than 30 in good health and CMV-seronegative. The sample comprised PBMCs.

The CDR3 reads CASRPTGERETQYF. CDR3 bases: TGTGCCAGCAGACCTACAGGGGAGAGGGAGACCCAGTACTTC. The gene calls are TRBV7-6 and TRBJ2-5; 7 bases match TRBD1. The CDR3 runs to 14 residues. Per the germline V gene, CDR1 is SGHVS and CDR2 is FNYEAQ. Trimming cost V 6 bases and J 5 bases; bases outside gene matches: 9.